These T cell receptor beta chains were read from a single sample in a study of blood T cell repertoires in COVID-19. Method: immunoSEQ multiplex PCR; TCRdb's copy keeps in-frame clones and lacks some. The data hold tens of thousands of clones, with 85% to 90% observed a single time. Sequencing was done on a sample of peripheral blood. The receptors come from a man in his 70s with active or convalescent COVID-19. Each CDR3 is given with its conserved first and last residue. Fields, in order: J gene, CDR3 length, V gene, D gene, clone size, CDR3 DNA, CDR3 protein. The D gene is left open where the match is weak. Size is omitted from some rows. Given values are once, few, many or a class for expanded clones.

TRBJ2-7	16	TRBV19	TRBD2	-	TGTGCCAGTAGTATGCGGACTAGCGGGAGGGCCTACGAGCAGTACTTC	CASSMRTSGRAYEQYF
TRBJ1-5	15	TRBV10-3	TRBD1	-	TGTGCCATCAGTGGGACAGGGAATAGCAATCAGCCCCAGCATTTT	CAISGTGNSNQPQHF
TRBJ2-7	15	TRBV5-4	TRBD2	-	TGTGCCAGCAGCTCGGCGGGGGGCGCGGGCTACGAGCAGTACTTC	CASSSAGGAGYEQYF
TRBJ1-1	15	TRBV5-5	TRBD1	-	TGTGCCAGCAGCTTTACAGGGGTTGTGAACACTGAAGCTTTCTTT	CASSFTGVVNTEAFF
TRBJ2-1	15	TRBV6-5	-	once	TGTGCCAGCAGTTACTCTACCGGGACTTACAATGAGCAGTTCTTC	CASSYSTGTYNEQFF
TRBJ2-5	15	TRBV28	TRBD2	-	TGTGCCAGCAGGAAAAGCGCGGGAGGAGGGGAGACCCAGTACTTC	CASRKSAGGGETQYF
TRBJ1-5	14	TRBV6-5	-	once	TGTGCCAGCAGGTTGACAGGATACAATCAGCCCCAGCATTTT	CASRLTGYNQPQHF
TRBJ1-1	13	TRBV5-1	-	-	TGCGCCAGCGGCGAGGGACAGAACACTGAAGCTTTCTTT	CASGEGQNTEAFF
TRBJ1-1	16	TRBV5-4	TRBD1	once	TGTGCCAGCAGCTCCGGACAGGTCGTGGCGGGCACTGAAGCTTTCTTT	CASSSGQVVAGTEAFF
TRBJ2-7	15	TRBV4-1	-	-	TGCGCCAGCAGCCGAGACCAGGGGACCCACTACGAGCAGTACTTC	CASSRDQGTHYEQYF
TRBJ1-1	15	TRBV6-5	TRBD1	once	TGTGCCAGCAGTTACTCGCGGACAGGGGACACTGAAGCTTTCTTT	CASSYSRTGDTEAFF
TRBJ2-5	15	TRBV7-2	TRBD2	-	TGTGCCAGCAGCCTCGGGGGGATCCTTCAAGAGACCCAGTACTTC	CASSLGGILQETQYF
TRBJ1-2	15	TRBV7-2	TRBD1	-	TGTGCCAGCAGCTTAGTAGGACAGGGTTATTATGGCTACACCTTC	CASSLVGQGYYGYTF
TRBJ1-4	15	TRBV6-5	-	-	TGTGCCAGCACCACCGCGGGGGGGTTTAATGAAAAACTGTTTTTT	CASTTAGGFNEKLFF
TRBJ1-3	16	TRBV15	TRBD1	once	TGTGCCACCAGCAGAGCGGACAGGACGAGTGGAAACACCATATATTTT	CATSRADRTSGNTIYF
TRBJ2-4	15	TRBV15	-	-	TGTGCCACCAGCAGAGCCCAGAACAGGGAGAACATTCAGTACTTC	CATSRAQNRENIQYF
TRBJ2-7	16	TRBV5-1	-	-	TGCGCCAGCAGCTCCGCCGGAGGGGTTCTTTTCCACGAGCAGTACTTC	CASSSAGGVLFHEQYF
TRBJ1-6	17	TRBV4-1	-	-	TGCGCCAGCAGCCAAGATATGCAAGAGAGGTATAATTCACCCCTCCACTTT	CASSQDMQERYNSPLHF
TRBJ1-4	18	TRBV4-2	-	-	TGTGCCAGCAGCCAGACTAATACAGGGCCCACTTTTAATGAAAAACTGTTTTTT	CASSQTNTGPTFNEKLFF
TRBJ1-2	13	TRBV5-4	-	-	TGTGCCAGCAGCTTGGTACGGGACTATGGCTACACCTTC	CASSLVRDYGYTF
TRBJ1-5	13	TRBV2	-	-	TGTGCCAGCAGTCGCGTTAGCAATCAGCCCCAGCATTTT	CASSRVSNQPQHF
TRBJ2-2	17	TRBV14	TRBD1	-	TGTGCCAGCAGCCAAGACGTTAGGACAGGGGGCCCCGGGGAGCTGTTTTTT	CASSQDVRTGGPGELFF